The TCR beta chain described here comes from a study of T-cell reconstitution after alpha-beta-depleted transplantation in children. Findings and caveats of the study: Reportedly, only several hundred clones from non-depleted graft cells drove alpha-beta T-cell counts at about two months.

This clonotype was counted ten times or more. Its antigen remains unknown. V was pared by 0 bases and J by 0 bases, with 9 bases between. CDR1 LGHNA and CDR2 YSLEER come from the germline V gene. The CDR3 covers 15 residues. The TCRbeta library incorporated unique molecular identifiers. TCRdb reprocessed the PCR reads via MiXCR and lists one record per CDR3 protein. Of around 580,000 distinct CDR3 sequences detected, 23% appear once; the ten largest clones hold 13% to 15%. The receptor was isolated from a boy less than two years old who had a stem cell transplant for acute myeloid leukemia, so the T cells may come from the graft donor. The chain recombines TRBV4-3 with TRBJ2-7; the D is unclear. The sequencing here drew on PBMCs, mostly from graft donor cells, taken 360 days after TCRalphabeta/CD19-depleted stem cell transplant. The chain's CDR3 is CASSQDPGYSYEQYF. In DNA, the CDR3 is TGCGCCAGCAGCCAAGATCCCGGGTACTCCTACGAGCAGTACTTC.